The 26 T cell receptor beta chains given below trace back to one sample, sequenced in a study of cytomegalovirus exposure and HLA in healthy donors (dated by TCRdb to about 2017). Library generation was performed with the immunoSEQ multiplex PCR assay. The multiplex PCR relied on a mix of 60 forward primers for TCR Vbeta segments and 13 reverse primers for TCR Jbeta segments. The table was pulled from immuneACCESS by TCRdb, which kept in-frame rearrangements only. Such tables lose some clones; where checked, under half of the loss comes from unresolved V genes, and the rest has no known cause. This sample lists 200,000 to 250,000 clones; roughly 80% were detected once. The leading ten clones occupy less than 4.5% of the sample. Sequencing input: PBMCs. Source of these receptors: a male donor in good health and CMV-seronegative.

V usage is TRBV6-1 and J usage is TRBJ2-1; D remains unclear. Between the trimmed V and J ends, which lost 4 bases and 1 base, there was a span of 14 bases. Looked up from germline, CDR1 is MNHNS and CDR2 is SASEGT. CDR3 length equals 16 residues. The CDR3 DNA reads as TGTGCCAGCAGTGTGGGTTGGAGCGCGTCCTACAATGAGCAGTTCTTC. It encodes CASSVGWSASYNEQFF.

J is TRBJ2-1 and V is TRBV10-2, with D tentatively TRBD2 (6 bases). The germline V and J ends were trimmed by 6 bases and 5 bases, with 11 bases remaining between them. CDR1 WSHSY and CDR2 SAAADI come from the germline V gene. The CDR3 covers 13 residues. The CDR3 is CASRGSGDNEQFF. CDR3 DNA sequence: TGCGCCAGCAGGGGTAGCGGTGACAATGAGCAGTTCTTC.

The J gene is TRBJ2-5, the V gene TRBV28, with 9 bases that match TRBD1. Trimming at V came to 3 bases and at J to 4 bases, leaving 6 bases not matched to a gene. Germline CDR1 is MDHEN and CDR2 is SYDVKM. The CDR3 has 15 amino acids. The DNA for the CDR3 is TGTGCCAGCAGTTTCATACAGGGGGCGCCAGAGACCCAGTACTTC. Its protein is CASSFIQGAPETQYF. Combining the CDR3 with reference TRBV28 and TRBJ2-5 gives the whole variable domain DVKVTQSSRYLVKRTGEKVFLECVQDMDHENMFWYRQDPGLGLRLIYFSYDVKMKEKGDIPEGYSVSREKKERFSLILESASTNQTSMYLCASSFIQGAPETQYFGPGTRLLVL.

The rearrangement joins TRBV14 to TRBJ2-1; 7 bases line up with TRBD2. CDR1 is SGHDN, CDR2 FVKESK, per germline. V was clipped by 8 bases and J by 10 bases; unmatched bases: 14. The CDR3 totals 14 residues. CDR3 in amino acids: CASGIMAAAGEQFF. The CDR3 nucleotides read TGTGCCAGCGGAATTATGGCGGCAGCGGGAGAGCAGTTCTTC.

CDR3 amino acids: CATDRERYGYTF. The CDR3 region has the DNA TGTGCCACCGATCGGGAACGCTATGGCTACACCTTC. The V and J genes are TRBV28 and TRBJ1-2; D remains unclear. Trimming shortened V by 10 bases and J by 4 bases, and 13 bases separated the two germline ends. The length of the CDR3 is 12 residues. Germline CDR1 MDHEN, CDR2 SYDVKM.

Turning to this clone: A junction end diverges from the germline sequence, so it may reflect a read error. Other DNA sequences within the sample encode an identical CDR3. The chain carries TRBV28 and TRBJ2-7; 10 bases match TRBD2. Germline assignment: CDR1 MDHEN and CDR2 SYDVKM. This CDR3 comprises 19 residues. In DNA, the CDR3 is TGTGCCAGCAGTTCCTCATCTAGCGGGAGTAACGGTAGAGCCTATGAGCAGTACTTC. Protein: CASSSSSSGSNGRAYEQYF.

The V call is TRBV30, the J call TRBJ2-7; 7 bases match TRBD2. V lost 3 bases and J lost 0; bases outside the gene matches: 5. CDR3 length: 14 amino acids. Germline values: CDR1 GTSNPN, CDR2 SVGIG (reference sequence). The CDR3 nucleotides are TGTGCCTGGAGGCCGGGAGGCGGCTCCTACGAGCAGTACTTC. Protein: CAWRPGGGSYEQYF.

This clone turned up a few times. Additional DNA sequences in this sample encode the identical CDR3. J is TRBJ1-3 and V is TRBV7-6; tentative D call: TRBD1 (5 bases). The CDR3 consists of 14 residues. Trimming pared 1 base from V and 3 bases from J, leaving 7 bases between. From germline, CDR1 is SGHVS and CDR2 FNYEAQ. CDR3 residues: CASSLDQGGNTIYF. The CDR3 DNA is TGTGCCAGCAGCTTAGACCAGGGTGGAAACACCATATATTTT. Filled out from reference TRBV7-6 and TRBJ1-3, the complete variable domain reads GAGVSQSPRYKVTKRGQDVALRCDPISGHVSLYWYRQALGQGPEFLTYFNYEAQQDKSGLPNDRFSAERPEGSISTLTIQRTEQRDSAMYRCASSLDQGGNTIYFGEGSWLTVV.

As for this clone: This specimen includes other DNA sequences encoding the same CDR3. The V call is TRBV2, the J call TRBJ2-7; 11 bases fit TRBD1. The CDR3 loop spans 14 amino acids. J was trimmed by 1 base and V by 8 bases; bases with no gene match: 4. Germline V lookup: CDR1 SNHLY, CDR2 FYNNEI. CDR3 sequence reads: CASSRDRGSYEQYF. For the CDR3, the DNA is TGTGCCAGCTCCCGGGACAGGGGGTCCTACGAGCAGTACTTC.

This clone turned up a few times. This chain uses TRBV10-1 with TRBJ2-7; 9 nucleotides match TRBD1. The length of the CDR3 is 15 residues. Germline CDR1 WNHNN, CDR2 SYGVQD (reference sequence). Unmatched junction bases numbered 6, after V lost 3 bases and J lost 3 bases. CDR3 DNA: TGCGCCAGCAGTGAAATCGGGACAGGGATCTACGAGCAGTACTTC. Translating gives CASSEIGTGIYEQYF.

The chain links TRBV18 to TRBJ2-7, with a possible D match to TRBD2 (5 bases). Germline V gives CDR1 KGHSH, CDR2 LQKENI. V shed 6 bases and J shed 0 bases, with 12 bases lying between them. The CDR3 totals 14 residues. This CDR3 reads CASSPPGNSYEQYF. DNA of the CDR3: TGTGCCAGCTCGCCCCCCGGGAACTCCTACGAGCAGTACTTC.

The chain joins TRBV5-4 to TRBJ1-3; no clear D gene. Germline V gives CDR1 SGHNT, CDR2 YYREEE (reference sequence). CDR3 length: 11 residues. V dropped 10 bases and J dropped 4 bases, with 9 bases sitting between them. CDR3 DNA: TGTGCCGGTCAGAAAGGAAACACCATATATTTT. This sequence encodes CAGQKGNTIYF.

The chain carries TRBV19 and TRBJ1-2; 11 positions agree with TRBD1. The length of the CDR3 is 14 residues. With V trimmed by 7 bases and J by 7 bases, 8 bases remained unmatched. Per germline, CDR1 LNHDA and CDR2 SQIVND (reference sequence). The CDR3 bases are TGTGCCAGTACCAGGGACAGGGGGATCGGTGGCTACACCTTC. Translating it yields CASTRDRGIGGYTF.

This chain connects TRBV10-1 to TRBJ1-4, with TRBD1 matching over 7 bases. Per the germline V gene, CDR1 is WNHNN and CDR2 is SYGVQD (reference sequence). There are 15 residues in the CDR3. J lost 4 bases, V lost 0 bases, and 2 bases had no gene match. The DNA of the CDR3 is TGCGCCAGCAGTGAGTCGGCAGGGGGTAATGAAAAACTGTTTTTT. Its translation: CASSESAGGNEKLFF.

The chain has TRBV2 and TRBJ2-7; weak D call: TRBD1 (5 bases). The CDR3 totals 13 residues. V gave up 6 bases and J gave up 3 bases, with 12 bases separating them. Germline CDR1 reads SNHLY; CDR2 reads FYNNEI. Written as DNA, the CDR3 is TGTGCCAGCAGGGACACCCACGGCTACGAGCAGTACTTC. Amino acids: CASRDTHGYEQYF.

About this clone itself: Within the sample, other DNA sequences also encode this same CDR3. The V call is TRBV28, the J call TRBJ1-5; 8 bases align to TRBD1. Unmatched junction bases numbered 2, after V lost 2 bases and J lost 2 bases. The V gene's germline CDR1 is MDHEN and CDR2 SYDVKM. This CDR3 has 15 amino acids. The CDR3 region is CASSLQGARNQPQHF. CDR3 sequence (DNA): TGTGCCAGCAGTTTACAGGGGGCGCGCAATCAGCCCCAGCATTTT.

This rearrangement joins TRBV6-1 to TRBJ2-3; 8 positions agree with TRBD2. Trimming removed 2 bases from V and 2 bases from J; junction bases left unmatched: 15. Germline assignment: CDR1 MNHNS and CDR2 SASEGT. The length of the CDR3 is 19 residues. DNA of the CDR3: TGTGCCAGCAGTGAATACTCGGGAGGGCCCTCAGGGATCACAGATACGCAGTATTTT. Its protein product is CASSEYSGGPSGITDTQYF.

This chain connects TRBV5-4 to TRBJ2-1, with a tentative D call TRBD1 (5 bases). Germline lookup yields CDR1 SGHNT and CDR2 YYREEE (reference sequence). This CDR3 contains 13 residues. Trimming removed 1 base at V and 10 bases at J, with 12 bases between. In DNA, the CDR3 is TGTGCCAGCAGCTTGTACGGCTCAGGGGAGCAGTTCTTC. Its translation: CASSLYGSGEQFF.

The chain carries TRBV28 and TRBJ2-7; 7 nucleotides match TRBD1. J gave up 5 bases and V 6 bases, and 10 bases lay outside the gene matches. The CDR3 consists of 14 residues. Germline CDR1 reads MDHEN; CDR2 reads SYDVKM. CDR3 amino acids: CASRLTGVGDEQYF. The CDR3 DNA reads TGTGCCAGCAGACTTACAGGGGTCGGGGACGAGCAGTACTTC.

The table lists this clone with a few counts. The V and J genes are TRBV4-1 and TRBJ1-2; 9 bases align to TRBD1. CDR3 length: 13 residues. CDR1 MGHRA and CDR2 YSYEKL come from the germline V gene. J lost 6 bases, V lost 2 bases, and 1 base had no gene match. In nucleotides, the CDR3 is TGCGCCAGCAGCCAAACAGGGGGCGATGGCTACACCTTC. Translation gives CASSQTGGDGYTF.

The rearrangement links TRBV27 to TRBJ2-7; perhaps TRBD1 as D (6 bases). With 4 bases removed from V and 2 bases from J, the gap between germline ends came to 30 bases. The CDR3 spans 20 residues. Germline values: CDR1 MNHEY, CDR2 SMNVEV (reference sequence). CDR3 in DNA: TGTGCCAGCAGTTCAAGCCAGGCCACGAGACAGGAGCCAAATACCTACGAGCAGTACTTC. As protein: CASSSSQATRQEPNTYEQYF.

The rearrangement joins TRBV29-1 to TRBJ1-4, with TRBD1 matching 7 bases. The CDR3 loop spans 18 amino acids. Per the germline V gene, CDR1 is SQVTM and CDR2 is ANQGSEA. With 4 bases clipped from V and 0 bases from J, the junction kept 14 bases outside the gene matches. The CDR3 DNA is TGCAGCGTTGCTGGTTTCCCGGGACAGACCGCAACTAATGAAAAACTGTTTTTT. This codes for CSVAGFPGQTATNEKLFF.

The rearrangement joins TRBV11-2 to TRBJ2-7; TRBD2 aligns across 11 bases. The CDR3 length is 14 residues. Trimming cost V 6 bases and J 5 bases; bases outside gene matches: 6. The germline V gene has CDR1 SGHAT and CDR2 FQNNGV. This chain's CDR3 is CASRRGTSGDEQYF. The CDR3 DNA is TGTGCCAGCAGGCGGGGGACTAGCGGTGACGAGCAGTACTTC.

This chain joins TRBV21-1 and TRBJ1-4; the table calls TRBD1, which could not be checked here. TRBV21-1 is described as a pseudogene. The CDR3 covers 16 residues. The CDR3 is CASSKSLAGANEKLFF. In nucleotides, the CDR3 is TGTGCCAGCAGCAAATCCCTAGCAGGGGCAAATGAAAAACTGTTTTTT.

This chain links TRBV28 with TRBJ2-3, with 7 bases fitting TRBD2. J was trimmed by 6 bases and V by 5 bases; bases with no gene match: 20. The CDR3 covers 18 residues. The germline gives CDR1 MDHEN, CDR2 SYDVKM. CDR3: CASSGNPGRLAPGDTQYF. CDR3 coding DNA: TGTGCCAGCAGTGGTAACCCTGGGAGACTAGCCCCTGGGGATACGCAGTATTTT.

The gene calls are TRBV11-1 and TRBJ2-1; 10 bases match TRBD2. V lost 7 bases, J lost 4 bases, and 13 bases stayed unmatched. CDR3 length: 17 amino acids. From germline, CDR1 is SGHAT and CDR2 FQDESV (reference sequence). The CDR3: CASTLGILAGRYNEQFF. The CDR3 region has the DNA TGTGCCAGCACCTTGGGGATACTAGCGGGACGTTACAATGAGCAGTTCTTC.